These 20 T cell receptor beta chains were sequenced from one sample in a study of blood T cell repertoires in COVID-19. The method was immunoSEQ multiplex PCR; TCRdb's version includes in-frame clones alone and lacks a portion of them. The data hold approximately 170,000 clones, with 70% to 90% observed a single time. The specimen was peripheral blood. The receptors stem from a man aged 18 to 30 who had recovered from COVID-19.

The chain is built from TRBV9 and TRBJ2-2, with D uncertain. Trimming took off 1 base at V and 3 bases at J, with 13 bases between the two ends. Germline V gene data show CDR1 as SGDLS and CDR2 as YYNGEE. This CDR3 is 16 amino acids long. CDR3 nucleotide sequence: TGTGCCAGCAGCGTACTAGGCGCCCGCGACACCGGGGAGCTGTTTTTT. This codes for CASSVLGARDTGELFF. Full variable domain (missing parts from reference TRBV9 and TRBJ2-2): DSGVTQTPKHLITATGQRVTLRCSPRSGDLSVYWYQQSLDQGLQFLIQYYNGEERAKGNILERFSAQQFPDLHSELNLSSLELGDSALYFCASSVLGARDTGELFFGEGSRLTVL.

The V and J genes are TRBV7-9 and TRBJ2-1; the D gene is possibly TRBD2 (6 bases). V was clipped by 0 bases and J by 7 bases, with 10 bases between them. The V gene's germline CDR1 is SEHNR and CDR2 FQNEAQ (reference sequence). The CDR3 consists of 14 residues. The CDR3 loop is CASSLAPGENEQFF. CDR3 nucleotides: TGTGCCAGCAGCTTAGCGCCGGGAGAGAATGAGCAGTTCTTC.

This chain links TRBV3-1 (or the pseudogene TRBV3-2) with TRBJ2-3; 8 bases align to TRBD1. V was clipped by 4 bases and J by 2 bases; unmatched bases: 8. Germline V gives CDR1 LGHDT, CDR2 YNNKEL (reference sequence). The CDR3 runs to 16 residues. The CDR3 DNA follows: TGTGCCAGCAGCCCCGCCCGGGGACAGGACACAGATACGCAGTATTTT. Translating it yields CASSPARGQDTDTQYF.

The chain carries TRBV2 and TRBJ1-2, with unresolved D. The CDR3 runs to 12 residues. V was shortened by 7 bases and J by 8 bases, with 14 bases between the two germline ends. Germline assignment: CDR1 SNHLY and CDR2 FYNNEI. CDR3 sequence (DNA): TGTGCCAGCACCGTGGGAGTTGGCGGCTACACCTTC. Protein: CASTVGVGGYTF.

The chain has TRBV6-5 and TRBJ1-2; D remains unclear. The germline CDR1 and CDR2 sequences are MNHEY and SVGAGI. This CDR3 contains 15 residues. V was shortened by 2 bases and J by 0 bases, with 10 bases between the two germline ends. The CDR3 bases are TGTGCCAGCAGTTACGATCCGGTAGCTAACTATGGCTACACCTTC. Translating gives CASSYDPVANYGYTF.

This chain joins TRBV3-1 (or the pseudogene TRBV3-2) and TRBJ1-1; 7 bases are shared with TRBD1. CDR3 size: 18 residues. With V trimmed by 1 base and J by 3 bases, 14 bases remained unmatched. Germline V CDR1 and CDR2: LGHDT, YNNKEL (reference sequence). The CDR3 region is CASSQGPGQTSKYTEAFF. The CDR3, as DNA: TGTGCCAGCAGCCAAGGGCCGGGACAGACATCGAAGTACACTGAAGCTTTCTTT.

J is TRBJ2-1 and V is TRBV7-9, with D possibly being TRBD1 (6 bases). There are 14 residues in the CDR3. The V gene lost 10 bases and the J gene lost 6 bases, with 19 bases spanning the gap. Looked up from germline, CDR1 is SEHNR and CDR2 is FQNEAQ (reference sequence). CDR3 amino acids: CAINFRQVSNEQFF. The CDR3 DNA is TGTGCCATAAACTTCCGACAGGTATCCAATGAGCAGTTCTTC.

The chain is built from TRBV5-6 and TRBJ2-7, with 9 bases lining up with TRBD1. Germline CDR1 is SGHDT and CDR2 is YYEEEE. The CDR3 sequence is 13 residues long. Trimming cost V 2 bases and J 6 bases; bases outside gene matches: 3. This CDR3 reads CASSFGQGIEQYF. In nucleotides, the CDR3 is TGTGCCAGCAGCTTCGGACAGGGGATCGAGCAGTACTTC.

The chain couples TRBV3-1 (or the pseudogene TRBV3-2) to TRBJ2-7; D is unresolved. The CDR3 length is 13 residues. Between the trimmed V and J ends, which lost 4 bases and 4 bases, there was a span of 11 bases. CDR1 and CDR2 (germline): LGHDT, YNNKEL (reference sequence). The CDR3 bases are TGTGCCAGCAGCCTCTATGAATCGTACGAGCAGTACTTC. Encoded protein: CASSLYESYEQYF.

The chain uses TRBV30 and TRBJ1-5; 7 bases match TRBD1. With 3 bases clipped from V and 4 bases from J, the junction kept 9 bases outside the gene matches. Germline CDR1 is GTSNPN and CDR2 is SVGIG (reference sequence). This CDR3 is 15 amino acids long. The CDR3 DNA follows: TGTGCCTGGAGAGGAAAACAGGGGCCTAATCAGCCCCAGCATTTT. As protein: CAWRGKQGPNQPQHF.

This clone was seen just once. The chain joins TRBV7-2 to TRBJ2-7, with 8 bases that match TRBD2. This CDR3 has 16 residues. The ends lost 0 bases at V and 3 bases at J; junction bases unmatched: 7. Germline V gene data show CDR1 as SGHTA and CDR2 as FQGNSA. CDR3: CASSLAQGAGDYEQYF. The CDR3 DNA is TGTGCCAGCAGCTTAGCCCAAGGAGCGGGAGACTACGAGCAGTACTTC.

V and J are TRBV19 and TRBJ1-3; D unresolved. The CDR3 is 12 amino acids. Germline loops: CDR1 LNHDA, CDR2 SQIVND (reference sequence). Trimming pared 6 bases from V and 4 bases from J, leaving 7 bases between. For the CDR3, the DNA is TGTGCCAGTAGCTCCGGGGGAAACACCATATATTTT. It codes for CASSSGGNTIYF.

The V call is TRBV19, the J call TRBJ1-5; 10 bases agree with TRBD1. CDR1 and CDR2 from the germline V gene are LNHDA and SQIVND (reference sequence). The junction had 11 bases not matched to a gene; V was cut back by 5 bases and J by 7 bases. This CDR3 has 16 residues. The chain's CDR3 is CASSLPGQGLLQPQHF. As DNA, the CDR3 is TGTGCCAGTAGTTTGCCGGGACAGGGGCTTCTCCAGCCCCAGCATTTT.

This sequence joins TRBV7-2 and TRBJ2-2; 12 positions agree with TRBD2. CDR1 and CDR2 from the germline V gene are SGHTA and FQGNSA. The CDR3 covers 15 residues. V was pared by 6 bases and J by 5 bases, with 4 bases of the junction left unmatched. In DNA form, the CDR3 reads TGTGCCAGCAGTAAGACTAGCGGGAGTACCGGGGAGCTGTTTTTT. Its protein product is CASSKTSGSTGELFF.

The CDR3 sequence: CASNQGQGSGETQYF. The CDR3 DNA reads as TGTGCCAGTAACCAGGGACAGGGATCGGGAGAGACCCAGTACTTC. The genes are TRBV19 and TRBJ2-5, with TRBD1 matching over 9 bases. V gave up 7 bases and J gave up 4 bases; unmatched junction bases: 10. CDR1 is LNHDA and CDR2 is SQIVND in the germline V gene (reference sequence). The length of the CDR3 is 15 residues.

The chain has TRBV6-2 or TRBV6-3 and TRBJ2-2; 9 positions agree with TRBD1. V lost 6 bases, J lost 5 bases, and 16 bases stayed unmatched. The length of the CDR3 is 18 residues. Germline V lookup: CDR1 MNHEY, CDR2 SVGEGT. For the CDR3, the DNA is TGTGCCAGCAGCCGACCGGGACAGGGACGTAAGGGGACCGGGGAGCTGTTTTTT. Amino acid sequence: CASSRPGQGRKGTGELFF.

A single count supports this clone. A read error may produce the germline difference seen at one junction end. The chain carries TRBV6-2 or TRBV6-3 and TRBJ1-2, with D possibly being TRBD1 (6 bases). The CDR3 length is 10 residues. CDR1 and CDR2 (germline): MNHEY, SVGEGT. The CDR3 coding sequence is TGTGCCAGCAGTTATCGGACAGTCGCCTTC. Translated, it gives CASSYRTVAF.

This chain connects TRBV7-9 to TRBJ2-7; 10 bases agree with TRBD1. The CDR3 runs 16 residues. V gave up 1 base and J gave up 6 bases; unmatched junction bases: 9. The germline V gene encodes CDR1 SEHNR and CDR2 FQNEAQ (reference sequence). The CDR3 is CASSLGGVGTGVEQYF. CDR3 nucleotides: TGTGCCAGCAGCTTAGGCGGGGTGGGGACAGGGGTCGAGCAGTACTTC.

The chain recombines TRBV2 with TRBJ2-5, with TRBD1 matching 9 bases. This CDR3 has 14 amino acids. V gave up 4 bases and J gave up 5 bases; unmatched junction bases: 5. Germline V CDR1 and CDR2: SNHLY, FYNNEI. This CDR3 reads CASSANRGLETQYF. The CDR3 nucleotides read TGTGCCAGCAGTGCGAACAGGGGGCTTGAGACCCAGTACTTC.

The V gene is TRBV24-1, the J gene TRBJ2-7, with D tentatively TRBD1 (6 bases). The CDR3 covers 12 residues. CDR1 is KGHDR and CDR2 is SFDVKD in the germline V gene. Trimming stripped 10 bases from V and 2 bases from J, with 11 bases between. Here the CDR3 reads CATEGTTYEQYF. CDR3 sequence (DNA): TGTGCCACAGAAGGGACAACCTACGAGCAGTACTTC.